This is a list of T cell receptor beta chains from one sample in a study of CD8+CD57+ T cells in acquired aplastic anemia. From the reads, TCRdb called clonotypes with MiXCR, one entry per CDR3 protein. The repertoire consists of some 200,000 distinct CDR3 sequences, with under 55% occurring once and the leading ten covering around 8.8%. The sample taken for sequencing was sorted CD4+, CD8+, or CD8+CD57+ T cells (not recorded which) from PBMCs. The receptors derive from a human donor with aplastic anemia. Both conserved end residues are part of each CDR3. Fields, in order: V gene, J gene, D gene, clone size, CDR3 DNA, CDR3 protein. A D gene is named only where the DNA matches it firmly. The size of a clone is reported for some rows only, either as once, few or many, or as a class for expanded clones.

v_gene: TRBV7-9
j_gene: TRBJ1-4
d_gene: NA
abundance: many
CDR3nt: TGTGCCAGCAGGCAGAACGCTAATGAAAAACTGTTTTTT
CDR3aa: CASRQNANEKLFF

v_gene: TRBV12-3/TRBV12-4
j_gene: TRBJ1-2
d_gene: NA
abundance: many
CDR3nt: TGTGCCAGCAGCGCTTATAGCCCGGGTGGCTACACCTTC
CDR3aa: CASSAYSPGGYTF

v_gene: TRBV4-1
j_gene: TRBJ1-6
d_gene: NA
abundance: NA
CDR3nt: TGTGCCAGCAGCCAAGGTAGGCGACGAGACCTCCACTTT
CDR3aa: CASSQGRRRDLHF

v_gene: TRBV6-1
j_gene: TRBJ1-3
d_gene: NA
abundance: many
CDR3nt: TGTGCCAGCAGTGCTAGAGAGGGAAACACCATATATTTT
CDR3aa: CASSAREGNTIYF

v_gene: TRBV20-1
j_gene: TRBJ2-3
d_gene: TRBD2
abundance: NA
CDR3nt: TGCAGTGCTAGGTCCAGCGGGAGTCCGTATTTT
CDR3aa: CSARSSGSPYF

v_gene: TRBV2
j_gene: TRBJ2-7
d_gene: NA
abundance: many
CDR3nt: TGTGCCAGCAGTGAAGCGCGAGGGTCCTACGAGCAGTACTTC
CDR3aa: CASSEARGSYEQYF

v_gene: TRBV25-1
j_gene: TRBJ2-4
d_gene: TRBD1
abundance: NA
CDR3nt: TGTGCCAGCAGTGACGACAGGGCCTTCGGCTGGTACTTC
CDR3aa: CASSDDRAFGWYF

v_gene: TRBV10-3
j_gene: TRBJ2-7
d_gene: NA
abundance: NA
CDR3nt: TGTGCCATAACTAGTACCCTCTACGACCGGTACTTC
CDR3aa: CAITSTLYDRYF

v_gene: TRBV11-1
j_gene: TRBJ2-3
d_gene: NA
abundance: many
CDR3nt: TGTGCCAGCACCAAAGGGGGCGGGAGGTCAGATACGCAGTATTTT
CDR3aa: CASTKGGGRSDTQYF

v_gene: TRBV6-4
j_gene: TRBJ1-1
d_gene: TRBD1
abundance: many
CDR3nt: TGTGCCAGCAGCCCGGGACAGGAGAACACTGAAGCTTTCTTT
CDR3aa: CASSPGQENTEAFF

v_gene: TRBV20-1
j_gene: TRBJ2-2
d_gene: NA
abundance: NA
CDR3nt: TGCAGTGCTAGAGATAGCGGCCGGCCGGGCACCGGGGAGCTGTTTTTT
CDR3aa: CSARDSGRPGTGELFF

v_gene: TRBV4-3
j_gene: TRBJ2-6
d_gene: TRBD2
abundance: many
CDR3nt: TGCGCCAGCAGCCCGACTAGCGCTGGGGCCAACGTCCTGACTTTC
CDR3aa: CASSPTSAGANVLTF

v_gene: TRBV3-1
j_gene: TRBJ1-1
d_gene: NA
abundance: few
CDR3nt: TGTGCCAGCAGAAATGGATTCGGCACTGAAGCTTTCTTT
CDR3aa: CASRNGFGTEAFF

v_gene: TRBV5-1
j_gene: TRBJ1-1
d_gene: NA
abundance: many
CDR3nt: TGCGCCAGCAGCTTCGACATCGATACTGAAGCTTTCTTT
CDR3aa: CASSFDIDTEAFF

v_gene: TRBV20-1
j_gene: TRBJ1-5
d_gene: NA
abundance: NA
CDR3nt: TGCAGTGCCCACTCGGTCGGGAATCAGCCCCAGCATTTT
CDR3aa: CSAHSVGNQPQHF

v_gene: TRBV7-3
j_gene: TRBJ2-5
d_gene: TRBD2
abundance: NA
CDR3nt: TGTGCCAGCAGCACGAGCGGGGGGTGTGAGACCCAGTACTTC
CDR3aa: CASSTSGGCETQYF

v_gene: TRBV2
j_gene: TRBJ1-6
d_gene: NA
abundance: NA
CDR3nt: TGTGCCAGCAGTGTGAGTACGGGGAATTCACCCCTCCACTTT
CDR3aa: CASSVSTGNSPLHF

v_gene: TRBV10-3
j_gene: TRBJ2-3
d_gene: NA
abundance: many
CDR3nt: TGTGCCATCAGTGGGACAGGGAGGGGGGATACGCAGTATTTT
CDR3aa: CAISGTGRGDTQYF

v_gene: TRBV12-5
j_gene: TRBJ2-1
d_gene: TRBD2
abundance: once
CDR3nt: TGTGCTAGTGGTCAAGGACTAGCGGGAGTGAATGAGCAGTTCTTC
CDR3aa: CASGQGLAGVNEQFF

v_gene: TRBV6-5
j_gene: TRBJ2-1
d_gene: NA
abundance: few
CDR3nt: TGTGCCAGCAGTTTGATTACGATAGCCTACAATGAGCAGTTCTTC
CDR3aa: CASSLITIAYNEQFF

v_gene: TRBV7-3
j_gene: TRBJ2-1
d_gene: TRBD2
abundance: NA
CDR3nt: TGTGCCAGCAGCTCAGGACTAGCGGACACTGAGCAGTTCTTC
CDR3aa: CASSSGLADTEQFF

v_gene: TRBV9
j_gene: TRBJ2-7
d_gene: TRBD2
abundance: many
CDR3nt: TGTGCCAGCAGCGTCTATCCTAGCGGGAGGCTCTACGAGCAGTACTTC
CDR3aa: CASSVYPSGRLYEQYF

v_gene: TRBV20-1
j_gene: TRBJ2-1
d_gene: TRBD2
abundance: NA
CDR3nt: TGCAGTGCTAACCTAGCGGGAGTTCCCGAGCAGTTCTTC
CDR3aa: CSANLAGVPEQFF

v_gene: TRBV19
j_gene: TRBJ1-1
d_gene: NA
abundance: NA
CDR3nt: TGTGCCAGTAGTATAGGGTTGGGGTCCAACACTGAAGCCTTCTTT
CDR3aa: CASSIGLGSNTEAFF

v_gene: TRBV24-1
j_gene: TRBJ2-1
d_gene: NA
abundance: NA
CDR3nt: TGTGCCACCGGCCGGACGGAGAACTACAATGAGCAGTTCTTC
CDR3aa: CATGRTENYNEQFF

v_gene: TRBV27
j_gene: TRBJ2-7
d_gene: TRBD2
abundance: NA
CDR3nt: TGTGCCAGCAGCACTAGATGGGGTAGCGGGTCCTACGAGCAGTACTTC
CDR3aa: CASSTRWGSGSYEQYF

v_gene: TRBV10-3
j_gene: TRBJ2-7
d_gene: NA
abundance: few
CDR3nt: TGTGCCATCAGTGACACTAGACCCGAGCAGTACTTC
CDR3aa: CAISDTRPEQYF

v_gene: TRBV20-1
j_gene: TRBJ1-1
d_gene: NA
abundance: NA
CDR3nt: TGCAGTGCCAGTGTCCCCCTGGGGGAGAACACTGAAGCTTTCTTT
CDR3aa: CSASVPLGENTEAFF

v_gene: TRBV7-2
j_gene: TRBJ2-7
d_gene: NA
abundance: NA
CDR3nt: TGTGCCAGCAGCTTATCTAGCCTGGGCCAGCGGTACTTC
CDR3aa: CASSLSSLGQRYF

v_gene: TRBV10-3
j_gene: TRBJ1-2
d_gene: TRBD1
abundance: once
CDR3nt: TGTGCCATCAGTGCGACAGGGAACTTTAACTATGGCTACACCTTC
CDR3aa: CAISATGNFNYGYTF

v_gene: TRBV7-2
j_gene: TRBJ2-7
d_gene: NA
abundance: NA
CDR3nt: TGTGCCAGCAGCGGACAGAGAGCCTACGAGCAGTACTTC
CDR3aa: CASSGQRAYEQYF